Below, 29 T cell receptor beta chains from the same sample are listed, as sequenced in a study of tumor-infiltrating lymphocytes in primary liver carcinoma. For each extraction, RNA and DNA were obtained together from approximately 20-30 mg of unsorted bulk tissue. Making TCR beta cDNA involved around 510 ng total RNA and a constant-region primer. A slightly modified ARM-PCR protocol with three nested multiplex PCR rounds produced these TCR beta libraries. Each of the first two PCR rounds ran roughly 9 cycles with TRBV1-TRBV30 forward and C-beta reverse primers. Using its own MiXCR run on the multiplex PCR reads, TCRdb lists one record per CDR3 protein. The sample shows roughly 32,000 distinct CDR3 sequences, 71% of them seen only once. The sequenced material came from liver tumor tissue from sampling region 3. Subset of the sample: tumor region T3, left-lateral pole. The receptors shown here come from a woman younger than 45 with primary liver carcinoma and hepatitis B virus infection.

CDR3 nucleotide sequence: TGTGCCAATACTTCGACAGGGGGCAACCTCGCGTCCTACGAGCAGTACTTC. It encodes CANTSTGGNLASYEQYF. The gene calls are TRBV6-2 or TRBV6-3 and TRBJ2-7, with 10 nucleotides matching TRBD1. The CDR3 extends over 17 amino acids. V was pared by 10 bases and J by 1 base, with 16 bases of the junction left unmatched. Germline CDR1 MNHEY, CDR2 SVGEGT.

About this clonotype: One junction end disagrees with the germline gene, perhaps due to a read error. J is TRBJ2-2 and V is TRBV6-1; either TRBD1 or TRBD2 may supply D (6 bases each). The CDR3 has 19 residues. CDR1 is MNHNS and CDR2 is SASEGT in the germline V gene. For the CDR3, the DNA is TGTGTCAGCACTGAAACCCTTCCCGGGGGCGCCGCGAACACCGGGGAGCTGCTTTTT. Translating gives CVSTETLPGGAANTGELLF.

Worth noting for this clonotype: The junction departs from germline at one end; a sequencing error may be responsible. The CDR3 bases are TGTGCCAGCAGTCTAGGGACATCATATAATTCACCCCCCCACTTT. Amino acids: CASSLGTSYNSPPHF. The gene calls are TRBV28 and TRBJ1-6; D possibly corresponds to TRBD1 (6 bases). The CDR3 sequence is 15 residues long. In germline, CDR1 is MDHEN, CDR2 SYDVKM. Together with reference TRBV28 and TRBJ1-6, the CDR3 gives the full variable domain: DVKVTQSSRYLVKRTGEKVFLECVQDMDHENMFWYRQDPGLGLRLIYFSYDVKMKEKGDIPEGYSVSREKKERFSLILESASTNQTSMYLCASSLGTSYNSPPHFGNGTRLTVT.

This clonotype was found a few times. Just one base apart from a much larger clone, this may be a read error. The gene calls are TRBV11-2 and TRBJ1-6; D may be TRBD1 (5 bases). Germline V lookup: CDR1 SGHAT, CDR2 FQNNGV. CDR3 length equals 15 residues. The DNA of the CDR3 is TGTGCCAGCAGCTCAGAAACAGGAGGCAATTCACCCCTCAACTTT. Protein sequence: CASSSETGGNSPLNF.

Notes on this clonotype: The junction differs from germline at one of its ends, possibly a read error. The chain employs TRBV5-4 and TRBJ2-7; D unclear. Per the germline V gene, CDR1 is SGHNT and CDR2 is YYREEE (reference sequence). This CDR3 region has 14 residues. CDR3 in DNA: TGTGCCAGCAGCCCATACCATGGGATGTATGAGCAATACTTC. Protein product: CASSPYHGMYEQYF.

This rearrangement joins TRBV9 to TRBJ2-2; 7 bases are a match to TRBD2. The CDR3 consists of 17 residues. In germline, CDR1 is SGDLS, CDR2 YYNGEE. Trimming cost V 2 bases and J 1 base; bases outside gene matches: 8. The CDR3 region is CASSVTSAQRNTGELFF. CDR3 in DNA: TGTGCCAGCAGCGTTACTAGCGCACAGCGGAACACCGGGGAGCTGTTTTTT.

Worth noting for this clonotype: Without the conserved terminal phenylalanine or tryptophan, this CDR3 likely stems from a read error. The V call is TRBV11-2, the J call TRBJ2-1; no reliable D call. CDR1 and CDR2 from the germline V gene are SGHAT and FQNNGV. There are 13 residues in the CDR3. V was pared by 6 bases and J by 7 bases, with 13 bases between. The CDR3 nucleotides read TGTGCCAGCAGTTTATCGGTTGCGAATGAGCAGTTCATC. Amino acids: CASSLSVANEQFI.

The gene calls are TRBV4-1 and TRBJ2-2; perhaps TRBD2 as D (5 bases). The CDR3 loop spans 15 amino acids. With 2 bases removed from V and 2 bases from J, the gap between germline ends came to 9 bases. Germline CDR1 MGHRA, CDR2 YSYEKL. The CDR3 here is CASSQPGSNTGELFF. The CDR3 DNA follows: TGCGCCAGCAGCCAACCTGGGAGCAACACCGGGGAGCTGTTTTTT.

About this clonotype itself: At one end, the junction sequence differs from germline, possibly due to a read error. This rearrangement joins TRBV11-3 to TRBJ2-1, with D perhaps matching TRBD2 (6 bases). The V gene's germline CDR1 is SGHNT and CDR2 YENEEA. The CDR3 is 15 amino acids. The CDR3 reads CASSRLAGWGYEQIF. CDR3 DNA: TGTGCCAGCAGCCGACTTGCGGGGTGGGGGTATGAGCAGATCTTC.

This clonotype was counted a single time. A junction boundary mismatches the germline segment, possibly from a read error. The chain couples TRBV12-3 or TRBV12-4 to TRBJ1-5, with TRBD1 identical over 7 bases. The CDR3 is 16 amino acids. DNA of the CDR3: TGTGTAAGCAGCCGCTCCACAGGGGATCTAAATCAGCTCCAGCATTTT. This encodes CVSSRSTGDLNQLQHF.

Many counts were recorded for this clonotype. The rearrangement joins TRBV29-1 to TRBJ1-5; TRBD1 is a possible D gene (5 bases). This CDR3 is built from 13 residues. The V end lost 6 bases, the J end lost 6 bases, and 15 bases lay between the germline ends. Looked up from germline, CDR1 is SQVTM and CDR2 is ANQGSEA. The CDR3 loop is CSVLVSGGQPQHF. The CDR3 DNA follows: TGCAGCGTCTTAGTTTCTGGGGGTCAGCCCCAGCATTTT.

Concerning this clonotype itself: The final CDR3 position lacks the conserved phenylalanine or tryptophan, pointing to a likely read error. The rearrangement joins TRBV10-2 to TRBJ1-1; unclear D gene. CDR1 is WSHSY, CDR2 SAAADI, per germline. The CDR3 contains 14 residues. The CDR3 coding sequence is TGCGCCAGCGGTGAGTCGGAGGCGAGCACTGAAGCTTTCTAT. It codes for CASGESEASTEAFY.

Comment on this clonotype: Germline is not matched at one junction end, which may reflect a read error. The chain combines TRBV7-9 with TRBJ1-1, with D perhaps TRBD1 (6 bases). The CDR3 is 14 amino acids. Germline CDR1 and CDR2: SEHNR and FQNEAQ (reference sequence). The CDR3 sequence is CASSIGQGNTKAFF. Written as DNA, the CDR3 is TGTGCCAGCAGCATCGGGCAGGGGAACACTAAAGCTTTCTTT.

The rearrangement links TRBV11-3 to TRBJ2-7; 7 bases match TRBD2. Germline loops: CDR1 SGHNT, CDR2 YENEEA. The CDR3 has 14 amino acids. CDR3 DNA sequence: TGTACCAAAAGCTTAAGCGGGCGGGAGCACGAGCAGTACTTC. Translation gives CTKSLSGREHEQYF.

A word on this clonotype: The conserved phenylalanine or tryptophan normally closing the CDR3 is absent here, so this likely arose from a read error. Because the CDR3's place on the DNA is in doubt, the DNA is left out and the CDR3 is given as listed by TCRdb. V usage is TRBV5-4 and J usage is TRBJ2-2. The CDR3 extends over 14 residues, inclusive of both ends. CDR1 and CDR2 from the germline V gene are SGHNT and YYREEE (reference sequence). This CDR3 reads CAISPVDTHRELLL.

This clonotype has a count of ten or more. This may come from a read error, since a much larger clone is one base off. The chain carries TRBV11-3 and TRBJ2-3; D may be TRBD2 (5 bases). The CDR3 contains 14 residues. CDR1 and CDR2 from the germline V gene are SGHNT and YENEEA. In nucleotides, the CDR3 is TGTGCCCGCAGCTTCAGGACTAGCACAGATACGCAGTATTTT. Protein product: CARSFRTSTDTQYF. Based on the CDR3 plus reference TRBV11-3 and TRBJ2-3, the full variable domain is EAGVVQSPRYKIIEKKQPVAFWCNPISGHNTLYWYLQNLGQGPELLIRYENEEAVDDSQLPKDRFSAERLKGVDSTLKIQPAELGDSAVYLCARSFRTSTDTQYFGPGTRLTVL.

As to this clonotype: Lacking the conserved final phenylalanine or tryptophan, this CDR3 likely reflects a read error. The chain links TRBV4-3 to TRBJ2-1, with no clear D. This CDR3 comprises 14 residues. With 3 bases removed from V and 13 bases from J, the gap between germline ends came to 19 bases. CDR1 and CDR2 (germline): LGHNA, YSLEER. The CDR3 nucleotides are TGCGCCAGCAGCCACACAAAGTTGGTCAATGGACAGTTCCTC. Translating gives CASSHTKLVNGQFL.

Concerning this clonotype itself: Compared with germline, one end of the junction differs, possibly owing to a read error. The chain carries TRBV11-2 and TRBJ2-3; possible D gene TRBD2, 7 bases. From germline, CDR1 is SGHAT and CDR2 FQNNGV. The CDR3 covers 17 residues. CDR3 DNA sequence: TGTGCCAGTAGCTTAGGGGGACTAATGTACACGTCAGATACACAGTATTTT. It is translated as CASSLGGLMYTSDTQYF.

On this clonotype: One end of the junction does not line up with germline, which may come from a read error. CDR3 residues: CTSSVLAGGPRPNSGELFF. CDR3 coding DNA: TGTACCAGCAGCGTACTAGCGGGAGGGCCCCGTCCAAACTCCGGGGAGCTGTTTTTT. The chain is built from TRBV4-3 and TRBJ2-2; TRBD2 agrees at 13 bases. CDR3 length equals 19 residues. Germline values: CDR1 LGHNA, CDR2 YSLEER.

A word on this clonotype: The junction differs from germline at one of its ends, possibly a read error. The rearrangement joins TRBV5-6 to TRBJ2-2, with D uncertain. Germline-derived CDR1 and CDR2 are SGHDT and YYEEEE. This CDR3 contains 14 residues. Here the CDR3 reads CASSFSGNTGELFF. The CDR3 nucleotides read TGTGCCAGCAGCTTCTCTGGGAACACTGGGGAGCTGTTTTTT.

This clonotype showed up just once. Likely a read error: the CDR3 ends without its conserved phenylalanine or tryptophan. This chain connects TRBV11-2 to TRBJ1-1; D possibly corresponds to TRBD1 (5 bases). Trimming stripped 10 bases from V and 5 bases from J, with 11 bases between. The CDR3 loop spans 11 amino acids. Germline V CDR1 and CDR2: SGHAT, FQNNGV. The CDR3 sequence: CANNPGTEAFS. CDR3 bases: TGTGCCAACAATCCAGGGACTGAAGCTTTCTCT.

Comments on this clonotype: The junction and the germline gene differ at one end; a read error may be behind it. The chain links TRBV28 to TRBJ1-4, with D perhaps TRBD1 (5 bases). CDR1 and CDR2 from the germline V gene are MDHEN and SYDVKM. The length of the CDR3 is 15 residues. CDR3 protein: CASTLLAGRDEKLFF. DNA for the CDR3: TGTGCCAGCACTTTACTAGCAGGGAGGGATGAAAAACTGTTTTTT.

To note about this clonotype: One end of the junction varies from germline; a read error may be responsible. The J gene is TRBJ1-2, the V gene TRBV11-2; a weak D match, TRBD1 (5 bases). The CDR3 extends over 15 amino acids. From germline, CDR1 is SGHAT and CDR2 FQNNGV. The CDR3 region has the DNA TGTGACAACAGCTTAGATGGGATGGCAGGGAGAGGCTACACCTTT. Protein: CDNSLDGMAGRGYTF. Supplemented by reference TRBV11-2 and TRBJ1-2, the full variable domain reads EAGVAQSPRYKIIEKRQSVAFWCNPISGHATLYWYQQILGQGPKLLIQFQNNGVVDDSQLPKDRFSAERLKGVDSTLKIQPAKLEDSAVYLCDNSLDGMAGRGYTFGSGTRLTVV.

A remark on this clonotype: A junction boundary mismatches the germline segment, possibly from a read error. CDR3: CASSSRETGTYKQYF. Here the CDR3 DNA reads TGTGCCAGCAGCTCTCGTGAGACGGGTACCTACAAGCAGTACTTC. The rearrangement uses TRBV11-2 and TRBJ2-7, with D unclear. The CDR3 covers 15 residues. The germline V gene has CDR1 SGHAT and CDR2 FQNNGV.

This clonotype was observed at least ten times. One end of the junction is discordant with germline, which a read error may explain. The CDR3 bases are TGTGCCAGCAGCTTACATAATTCATCCCTCCACTTT. Residues: CASSLHNSSLHF. V usage is TRBV11-2 and J usage is TRBJ1-6; no clear D. Germline CDR1 reads SGHAT; CDR2 reads FQNNGV. CDR3 length equals 12 residues.

A note on this clonotype: Given the absence of the conserved phenylalanine or tryptophan at the CDR3 end, a read error is likely. This rearrangement joins TRBV29-1 to TRBJ2-7, with D possibly called TRBD1 or TRBD2 (5 bases each). The CDR3 is made up of 12 amino acids. CDR1 is SQVTM, CDR2 ANQGSEA, per germline. Trimming left V 4 bases short and J 6 bases short, with 13 bases between. As DNA, the CDR3 is TGCAGCGTTGGATATGGTGGGGGCGAGCAGTACTCC. Amino acids: CSVGYGGGEQYS.

V is TRBV11-2 and J is TRBJ2-2, with 14 bases matching TRBD2. Germline V gene sequence: CDR1 SGHAT, CDR2 FQNNGV. The CDR3 is 17 residues long. After removal of 3 bases from V and 6 bases from J, the junction contained 6 bases not matched to a gene. The CDR3, as DNA: TGTGCCAGCAGCTTGAGGGGGACTAGCGGGAGTCCCGGGGAGCTGTTTTTT. It is translated as CASSLRGTSGSPGELFF. The entire variable domain, with the rest obtained from reference TRBV11-2 and TRBJ2-2, is as follows: EAGVAQSPRYKIIEKRQSVAFWCNPISGHATLYWYQQILGQGPKLLIQFQNNGVVDDSQLPKDRFSAERLKGVDSTLKIQPAKLEDSAVYLCASSLRGTSGSPGELFFGEGSRLTVL.

Points on this clonotype: The junction does not match germline at one end; this may be a read error. The chain links TRBV29-1 to TRBJ2-2; D assignment may be TRBD1 or TRBD2 (5 bases each). CDR1 and CDR2 from the germline V gene are SQVTM and ANQGSEA. The CDR3 length is 12 residues. The CDR3 here is CSVVTWDGELFF. CDR3 in DNA: TGTAGCGTTGTGACATGGGACGGGGAGTTGTTTTTT.

Notes on this clonotype: Possible read error: a much larger clone is one base away. The V and J genes are TRBV7-8 and TRBJ1-1; D possibly corresponds to TRBD1 (5 bases). Germline V gene data show CDR1 as SGHVS and CDR2 as FQNEAQ. This CDR3 region has 14 residues. The chain's CDR3 is CTSSFSRGVTEAFF. CDR3 DNA sequence: TGTACCAGCAGCTTCTCCCGGGGCGTCACTGAAGCTTTCTTT.